Sequencing of this TCR beta chain was carried out in a study of shared clonotypes between healthy human individuals. The donors, healthy adults who were HIV-negative, had experienced no recent acute infections or vaccinations. Only Caucasian adults living in Nashville, Tennessee made up the donor group. CDR3 length: 13 residues. Germline V CDR1 and CDR2: MNHNY, SVGAGI (reference sequence). V was cut by 6 bases and J by 8 bases, with 15 bases left in between. Measured with immunoSEQ multiplex PCR; TCRdb has only the in-frame clones, and not every one. Found here are around 2.5 million clones, roughly 93% of them singletons; the top ten hold roughly 0.39%.

The TCR was taken from a man between 18 and 35 years old in good health. Some clones in this sample may be carry-over from other donors' samples. The source material was naive CD4+ T cells from PBMCs. Subset indicated: CD45RA+ positively selected. The rearrangement joins TRBV6-6 to TRBJ2-3, with D maybe TRBD1 (6 bases). The CDR3 DNA is TGTGCCAGCAGCCCCGGGCCAGGGGCTACGCAGTATTTT. This codes for CASSPGPGATQYF.